This is a list of T cell receptor beta chains from one sample in a study of CD8 T cells in Susac syndrome. TCRdb passed the immunoSEQ multiplex PCR reads through MiXCR, listing each CDR3 protein once. The data show 400,000 or so distinct CDR3 sequences, 85% seen once. Material for sequencing was CD8+ T cells from PBMCs. The receptors here all came from a human donor with multiple sclerosis. CDR3s include the opening cysteine and the closing phenylalanine or tryptophan. D genes are given only for firm matches. Rows may omit the clone size; those that give it use once, few, many or a size class.

TRBD2	TRBV10-3	TRBJ2-7	13	.	TGTGCCACCATTAGCGGGGACGTCTACGAGCAGTACTTC	CATISGDVYEQYF
TRBD2	TRBV28	TRBJ2-1	19	.	TGTGCCAGCAGTTTAGGAAGACTAGCGGGAGGATTGTCCTACAATGAGCAGTTCTTC	CASSLGRLAGGLSYNEQFF
TRBD2	TRBV5-4	TRBJ2-7	15	.	TGTGCCAGCAGCTTGAGTTTAGCGGGAAACTACGAGCAGTACTTC	CASSLSLAGNYEQYF
.	TRBV27	TRBJ1-5	15	few	TGTGCCAGCAGTTTGGGGGGCTTGGGCAATCAGCCCCAGCATTTT	CASSLGGLGNQPQHF
.	TRBV2	TRBJ2-1	15	.	TGTGCCAGCAGTGACGCCGAGACGGCCTACAATGAGCAGTTCTTC	CASSDAETAYNEQFF
.	TRBV4-1	TRBJ1-1	14	few	TGTGCCAGCAGCCAGGACAGCTTGAACACTGAAGCTTTCTTT	CASSQDSLNTEAFF
.	TRBV30	TRBJ2-7	13	few	TGTGCCTGGGGTGGGACCGGCGTCTACGAGCAGTACTTC	CAWGGTGVYEQYF
.	TRBV4-1	TRBJ2-1	17	.	TGCGCCAGCAGCCCAGAGGCGATCCGGGACTCCAACAATGAGCAGTTCTTC	CASSPEAIRDSNNEQFF
TRBD1	TRBV9	TRBJ2-1	15	.	TGTGCCAGCAGCCCCGGGACAGGGAGTGGGAATGAGCAGTTCTTC	CASSPGTGSGNEQFF
TRBD1	TRBV29-1	TRBJ1-2	12	.	TGCAGCGGCCTCAGGGGGGACTATGGCTACACCTTC	CSGLRGDYGYTF
.	TRBV10-1	TRBJ2-7	13	.	TGCGCCAGCAGTGATACAGAGACATACGAGCAGTACTTC	CASSDTETYEQYF
.	TRBV6-2/TRBV6-3	TRBJ2-1	17	.	TGTGCCAGCAGTTGGGACTCCGGGACAGTGTCCCCCAATGAGCAGTTCTTC	CASSWDSGTVSPNEQFF
.	TRBV27	TRBJ2-2	14	.	TGTGCCAGCAGTTGGAACCCCCTGGGTGGGGAGCTGTTTTTT	CASSWNPLGGELFF
.	TRBV13	TRBJ2-2	12	.	TGTGCCAGCACGGGGATCACCGGGGAGCTGTTTTTT	CASTGITGELFF
.	TRBV11-2	TRBJ1-5	13	few	TGTGCCAGCAGCCCCGACGGGGATCAGCCCCAGCATTTT	CASSPDGDQPQHF
TRBD1	TRBV30	TRBJ1-2	18	.	TGTGCCTGGAGTACGGATCGACAGGGGCGTACCCTTCTTTATGGCTACACCTTC	CAWSTDRQGRTLLYGYTF
.	TRBV7-9	TRBJ1-1	17	.	TGTGCCAGCAGCTTAGGATCCAGGGTCGTAGACAACACTGAAGCTTTCTTT	CASSLGSRVVDNTEAFF
.	TRBV4-1	TRBJ1-3	13	.	TGCGCCAGCAGCCAAGAAGGCGGAAACACCATATATTTT	CASSQEGGNTIYF
TRBD2	TRBV6-1	TRBJ2-1	15	few	TGTGCCAGCAGTCGGACTAGCGACACCTACAATGAGCAGTTCTTC	CASSRTSDTYNEQFF
.	TRBV5-1	TRBJ2-3	17	.	TGCGCCAGCAGCTTATTAATCGGGACTGGAGACACAGATACGCAGTATTTT	CASSLLIGTGDTDTQYF
TRBD2	TRBV7-9	TRBJ2-1	16	.	TGTGCCAGCAGCTTAAAGCGCGGGAGCTCCTACAATGAGCAGTTCTTC	CASSLKRGSSYNEQFF
.	TRBV11-2	TRBJ1-1	17	.	TGTGCCAGCAGCTTAGGGCAGACCGGGACGGCGAACACTGAAGCTTTCTTT	CASSLGQTGTANTEAFF
.	TRBV6-6	TRBJ2-3	15	.	TGTGCCAGCAGTTACGTTACCTCTAGCACAGATACGCAGTATTTT	CASSYVTSSTDTQYF
.	TRBV6-8	TRBJ2-2	16	.	TGTGGAAGCTTCCCACCGGGACGCACCTTTACCGGGGAGCTGTTTTTT	CGSFPPGRTFTGELFF
.	TRBV6-1	TRBJ2-4	15	few	TGTGCCAGCACTTCTTTTCGGGGGTCCCAAAACATTCAGTACTTC	CASTSFRGSQNIQYF